Listed here are 30 T cell receptor beta chains from one sample, sequenced in a study of CD8+ T cells in alopecia areata. TCR sequencing used cDNA made by reverse transcription of extracted RNA. Clones were read by immunoSEQ multiplex PCR, and TCRdb kept only the in-frame ones, dropping some. The profile shows over 200,000 clones, under 70% of them singletons. Stated treatment: oral pan-JAK inhibitor, 5-10 mg twice daily. The sequencing here drew on CD4+ T cells sorted from blood, taken at week 4, from a patient treated with tofacitinib. All receptors derive from a human donor with alopecia areata.

The chain joins TRBV27 to TRBJ1-1, with TRBD1 identical over 7 bases. This CDR3 contains 13 residues. V dropped 6 bases and J dropped 4; count of bases not matched to a gene: 5. CDR1 is MNHEY and CDR2 is SMNVEV in the germline V gene (reference sequence). CDR3 coding DNA: TGTGCCAGCAGCTACAGGGGAGGCACTGAAGCTTTCTTT. This encodes CASSYRGGTEAFF.

This clone was seen only a few times. Other nucleotide sequences from this sample produce the same CDR3. The CDR3 DNA is TGTGCCAGCAGTGATCCATACGAGCAGTACTTC. Translation: CASSDPYEQYF. The V and J genes are TRBV25-1 and TRBJ2-7, with D hard to call. V lost 3 bases, J lost 4 bases, and 4 bases lay in between. CDR3 length: 11 residues. Germline loops: CDR1 MGHDK, CDR2 SYGVNS.

This clone was counted between two and nine times. The chain recombines TRBV29-1 with TRBJ2-7, with D possibly called TRBD1 or TRBD2 (5 bases each). Germline CDR1 SQVTM, CDR2 ANQGSEA. V was cut by 2 bases and J by 2 bases, with 7 bases left in between. CDR3 length: 12 residues. CDR3 loop: CSVERDPYEQYF. The CDR3 DNA follows: TGCAGCGTTGAAAGGGACCCCTACGAGCAGTACTTC.

This chain uses TRBV4-3 with TRBJ2-3; TRBD2 aligns across 12 bases. CDR1 and CDR2 from the germline V gene are LGHNA and YSLEER. V lost 2 bases to trimming and J lost 1 base; unmatched junction nucleotides: 4. This CDR3 comprises 17 residues. The CDR3: CASSQTWTSGGTDTQYF. DNA of the CDR3: TGCGCCAGCAGCCAAACGTGGACTAGCGGGGGCACAGATACGCAGTATTTT.

This clone was found a few times. The chain uses TRBV2 and TRBJ1-1; 7 positions match TRBD1. The CDR3 extends over 14 amino acids. The germline V gene encodes CDR1 SNHLY and CDR2 FYNNEI. V shed 6 bases and J 2 bases; nucleotides not matched to a gene: 6. In DNA form, the CDR3 reads TGTGCCAGCAGAACCGGGACAGTCAACACTGAAGCTTTCTTT. It yields the protein CASRTGTVNTEAFF. Variable domain in full (rest from reference TRBV2 and TRBJ1-1): EPEVTQTPSHQVTQMGQEVILRCVPISNHLYFYWYRQILGQKVEFLVSFYNNEISEKSEIFDDQFSVERPDGSNFTLKIRSTKLEDSAMYFCASRTGTVNTEAFFGQGTRLTVV.

This clone was detected only a few times. The same CDR3 can be traced to other DNA sequences in this sample. The chain links TRBV5-1 to TRBJ1-1; D is unresolved. Germline CDR1 reads SGHRS; CDR2 reads YFSETQ. V was shortened by 3 bases and J by 1 base, with 10 bases between the two germline ends. The CDR3 runs 14 residues. Here the CDR3 reads CASSSRPENTEAFF. CDR3 DNA: TGCGCCAGCAGCTCTAGACCTGAGAACACTGAAGCTTTCTTT.

V is TRBV30 and J is TRBJ1-6, with D hard to call. This CDR3 is 11 amino acids long. V lost 3 bases to trimming and J lost 9 bases, with 6 bases between them. The germline gives CDR1 GTSNPN, CDR2 SVGIG (reference sequence). The CDR3 here is CAWRSFSPLHF. The CDR3 DNA is TGTGCCTGGAGGAGTTTTTCACCCCTCCACTTT.

This clone was seen once. The chain uses TRBV30 and TRBJ2-6, with D unclear. V gave up 1 base and J gave up 1 base, with 11 bases separating them. The CDR3 has 16 amino acids. Germline CDR1 reads GTSNPN; CDR2 reads SVGIG (reference sequence). For the CDR3, the DNA is TGTGCCTGGAGTGACGTACTTCGATCTGGGGCCAACGTCCTGACTTTC. Amino acids: CAWSDVLRSGANVLTF.

This rearrangement joins TRBV9 to TRBJ1-5, with a weak D call TRBD1 (6 bases). In germline, CDR1 is SGDLS, CDR2 YYNGEE. The V end lost 0 bases, the J end lost 2 bases, and 9 bases lay between the germline ends. This CDR3 has 15 residues. The CDR3 sequence is CASSVAGERNQPQHF. As DNA, the CDR3 is TGTGCCAGCAGCGTAGCAGGGGAACGCAATCAGCCCCAGCATTTT.

V is TRBV6-1 and J is TRBJ1-6, with 9 bases identical to TRBD1. The CDR3 is 13 residues long. The J segment lost 7 bases and the V segment lost 7 bases, leaving 2 bases of the junction unmatched. Germline V gene lookup returns CDR1 MNHNS and CDR2 SASEGT. DNA of the CDR3: TGTGCCAGCACTGGACAGGGGAATTCACCCCTCCACTTT. Translation: CASTGQGNSPLHF.

The chain joins TRBV2 to TRBJ2-3; 8 nucleotides line up with TRBD2. The CDR3 is made up of 15 amino acids. With V trimmed by 5 bases and J by 2 bases, 6 bases remained unmatched. CDR1 and CDR2 (germline): SNHLY, FYNNEI. Here the CDR3 reads CASSRGGTNTDTQYF. DNA for the CDR3: TGTGCCAGCAGTCGCGGGGGGACCAACACAGATACGCAGTATTTT.

This clone was observed a handful of times. The genes are TRBV7-9 and TRBJ1-2; D call uncertain. V was clipped by 5 bases and J by 8 bases, with 18 bases between them. Germline V gene sequence: CDR1 SEHNR, CDR2 FQNEAQ (reference sequence). The CDR3 loop spans 14 amino acids. CDR3 loop: CASSPSAGLGGYTF. As DNA, the CDR3 is TGTGCCAGCAGCCCTTCGGCGGGTCTTGGCGGCTACACCTTC.

The chain combines TRBV4-3 with TRBJ2-3, with D possibly TRBD1 on 6 matching bases. V gave up 0 bases and J gave up 4 bases, with 11 bases separating them. The CDR3 has 15 amino acids. CDR1 is LGHNA, CDR2 YSLEER, per germline. CDR3 in amino acids: CASSQEWQGPDTQYF. The CDR3 nucleotides read TGCGCCAGCAGCCAAGAGTGGCAGGGGCCAGATACGCAGTATTTT.

The chain employs TRBV11-2 and TRBJ2-5; D is perhaps TRBD2 (6 bases). Trimming shortened V by 5 bases and J by 9 bases, and 22 bases separated the two germline ends. The CDR3 loop spans 15 amino acids. Germline assignment: CDR1 SGHAT and CDR2 FQNNGV. The CDR3 DNA sequence: TGTGCCAGCAGCCCCGACCGGGGGTTGGGGGAGGCCCAGTACTTC. Protein sequence: CASSPDRGLGEAQYF.

The genes are TRBV7-9 and TRBJ1-4; D gene ambiguous. The CDR3 has 17 amino acids. Germline V gives CDR1 SEHNR, CDR2 FQNEAQ (reference sequence). V was trimmed by 3 bases and J by 6 bases, leaving 20 bases between them. CDR3 sequence reads: CASSFSGNLNTYEKLFF. CDR3 DNA: TGTGCCAGCAGCTTTTCCGGCAACCTCAATACTTATGAAAAACTGTTTTTT.

This clone occurred a few times. This chain links TRBV29-1 with TRBJ1-1; D is ambiguous. The ends were cut back, 4 bases at V and 1 base at J, with 7 bases in the middle. Germline CDR1 is SQVTM and CDR2 is ANQGSEA. The CDR3 runs 12 residues. This chain's CDR3 is CSVGKRNTEAFF. The CDR3 DNA follows: TGCAGCGTTGGCAAAAGGAACACTGAAGCTTTCTTT. The entire variable domain, with the rest obtained from reference TRBV29-1 and TRBJ1-1, is as follows: SAVISQKPSRDICQRGTSLTIQCQVDSQVTMMFWYRQQPGQSLTLIATANQGSEATYESGFVIDKFPISRPNLTFSTLTVSNMSPEDSSIYLCSVGKRNTEAFFGQGTRLTVV.

The chain recombines TRBV5-1 with TRBJ1-2; no reliable D call. Germline V gene sequence: CDR1 SGHRS, CDR2 YFSETQ. CDR3 size: 14 residues. The V and J ends lost 1 base and 3 bases respectively, with 10 bases between them. The CDR3 loop reads CASSLRAVDYGYTF. In DNA form, the CDR3 reads TGCGCCAGCAGCTTGAGGGCGGTGGACTATGGCTACACCTTC.

This sequence joins TRBV29-1 and TRBJ2-1; D may be TRBD2 (5 bases). The CDR3 runs 13 residues. The V end was cut by 7 bases, the J end by 8 bases, with 18 bases between. CDR1 SQVTM and CDR2 ANQGSEA come from the germline V gene. In nucleotides, the CDR3 is TGCAGCGGCGGACCCTCCCCCGGGGATGAGCAGTTCTTC. Its translation is CSGGPSPGDEQFF.

This clone was found once. The rearrangement uses TRBV7-9 and TRBJ1-5, with D hard to call. CDR3 length equals 15 residues. Germline assignment: CDR1 SEHNR and CDR2 FQNEAQ (reference sequence). V lost 0 bases and J 2 bases, leaving 8 bases between the germline ends. The CDR3 nucleotides are TGTGCCAGCAGCTTAGCGGGTCGGGGCAATCAGCCCCAGCATTTT. This codes for CASSLAGRGNQPQHF.

DNA of the CDR3: TGCGCCAGCAGCCAGGGGGAGAGGGGTAATCAGCCCCAGCATTTT. As protein: CASSQGERGNQPQHF. The V and J genes are TRBV4-3 and TRBJ1-5, with TRBD1 as a possible D gene (5 bases). Trimming removed 3 bases at V and 4 bases at J, with 13 bases between. The CDR3 covers 15 residues. Germline V gene lookup returns CDR1 LGHNA and CDR2 YSLEER.

The sample holds a few counts of this clone. The V and J genes are TRBV11-1 and TRBJ1-4; weak D call: TRBD1 (5 bases). The CDR3 runs 14 residues. V shed 5 bases and J shed 8 bases, with 15 bases lying between them. Germline V CDR1 and CDR2: SGHAT, FQDESV (reference sequence). The CDR3 here is CASSPREGPEKLFF. The CDR3 DNA is TGTGCCAGCAGCCCCCGGGAGGGACCAGAAAAACTGTTTTTT.

This chain links TRBV10-3 with TRBJ1-1; D may be TRBD1 (5 bases). CDR1 and CDR2 (germline): ENHRY, SYGVKD. This CDR3 is built from 12 residues. V lost 6 bases and J 5 bases, leaving 10 bases between the germline ends. The CDR3 DNA reads as TGTGCCATCAGCCGGGGCGGGACTGAAGCTTTCTTT. This encodes CAISRGGTEAFF.

The rearrangement links TRBV6-5 to TRBJ2-5, with D hard to call. With 6 bases removed from V and 7 bases from J, the gap between germline ends came to 9 bases. The CDR3 spans 11 residues. Germline V lookup: CDR1 MNHEY, CDR2 SVGAGI. The CDR3 sequence: CASSSSRTQYF. The CDR3 bases are TGTGCCAGCAGCTCTTCACGGACCCAGTACTTC.

The gene calls are TRBV7-2 and TRBJ2-1; weak D call: TRBD2 (7 bases). The V end was cut by 5 bases, the J end by 4 bases, with 15 bases between. From germline, CDR1 is SGHTA and CDR2 FQGNSA. This CDR3 contains 15 residues. Here the CDR3 DNA reads TGTGCCAGCAGCCTAGGGGGACTATCTTACAATGAGCAGTTCTTC. It encodes CASSLGGLSYNEQFF.

The J gene is TRBJ1-2, the V gene TRBV5-4; D is unclear. The germline CDR1 and CDR2 sequences are SGHNT and YYREEE (reference sequence). The CDR3 sequence is 12 residues long. Deletions cut 4 bases from V and 4 bases from J, with 8 bases between. CDR3 coding DNA: TGTGCCAGCAGCCCGGAGGCCTATGGCTACACCTTC. It translates to CASSPEAYGYTF.

V is TRBV30 and J is TRBJ2-5, with 7 bases aligning to TRBD1. The V and J ends lost 3 bases and 5 bases, in that order; junction bases with no gene match: 9. The CDR3 contains 14 residues. CDR1 GTSNPN and CDR2 SVGIG come from the germline V gene (reference sequence). The CDR3 loop is CAWSFGTVGETQYF. In DNA form, the CDR3 reads TGTGCCTGGAGCTTCGGGACAGTCGGCGAGACCCAGTACTTC.

This sequence joins TRBV13 and TRBJ1-2; TRBD1 agrees at 8 bases. The CDR3 spans 14 residues. The V gene's germline CDR1 is PRHDT and CDR2 FYEKMQ (reference sequence). V lost 3 bases and J lost 3; bases outside the gene matches: 3. In DNA form, the CDR3 reads TGTGCCAGCAGCTTGTTGGGACAGGACTATGGCTACACCTTC. Its translation: CASSLLGQDYGYTF. Using reference TRBV13 and TRBJ1-2 for the parts outside the CDR3, the full variable domain is AAGVIQSPRHLIKEKRETATLKCYPIPRHDTVYWYQQGPGQDPQFLISFYEKMQSDKGSIPDRFSAQQFSDYHSELNMSSLELGDSALYFCASSLLGQDYGYTFGSGTRLTVV.

J is TRBJ1-2 and V is TRBV5-1; TRBD1 aligns across 7 bases. Germline-derived CDR1 and CDR2 are SGHRS and YFSETQ. The J segment lost 1 base and the V segment lost 0 bases, leaving 0 bases of the junction unmatched. The CDR3 is 14 amino acids. The CDR3 nucleotides read TGCGCCAGCAGCTTGGGACAGGGTAACTATGGCTACACCTTC. It encodes CASSLGQGNYGYTF.

This clone was seen only a few times. The V call is TRBV7-2, the J call TRBJ2-4; 7 bases are shared with TRBD1. From germline, CDR1 is SGHTA and CDR2 FQGNSA. Unmatched junction bases numbered 4, after V lost 5 bases and J lost 0 bases. This CDR3 is 15 amino acids long. The CDR3 nucleotides are TGTGCCAGCAGCCCGGGACAGTTAGCCAAAAACATTCAGTACTTC. Translated: CASSPGQLAKNIQYF.

The gene calls are TRBV30 and TRBJ2-6, with D perhaps matching TRBD1 (5 bases). V shed 2 bases and J shed 2 bases, with 7 bases lying between them. CDR1 and CDR2 (germline): GTSNPN, SVGIG (reference sequence). This CDR3 spans 14 amino acids. The CDR3 nucleotides read TGTGCCTGGAGTCAGGGCACTGGGGCCAACGTCCTGACTTTC. Translation: CAWSQGTGANVLTF.